These T cell receptor beta chains were read from a single sample in a study of cytomegalovirus exposure and HLA in healthy donors. Repertoires were generated with immunoSEQ multiplex PCR, while TCRdb's copy carries only in-frame clones and drops some. The table has 120,000 to 150,000 clones, 70% to 80% seen once. The sequenced sample was PBMCs. The source of these receptors is a woman aged 40 to 50 in good health and CMV-seropositive. Each CDR3 is given with its conserved first and last residue. D genes are given only for firm matches. Clone sizes are given selectively: once, few, many, or a class where the clone is expanded.

cdr3_aa cdr3_nt v_call d_call j_call clone_size
CASSSRTSGSYEQYF TGCGCCAGCAGCTCCAGGACTAGCGGCTCCTACGAGCAGTACTTC TRBV5-1 TRBD2 TRBJ2-7 once
CAWSTPGQGYGYTF TGTGCCTGGAGTACCCCGGGACAGGGCTATGGCTACACCTTC TRBV30 TRBD1 TRBJ1-2 -
CASSPGLAGVGEQYF TGTGCCAGTAGCCCTGGACTAGCGGGAGTTGGCGAGCAGTACTTC TRBV19 TRBD2 TRBJ2-7 once
CASSFQGYEQYF TGTGCCAGCAGCTTCCAGGGGTACGAGCAGTACTTC TRBV5-8 - TRBJ2-7 -
CASRAGSPEDYGYTF TGTGCCAGCAGGGCTGGGTCCCCGGAGGACTATGGCTACACCTTC TRBV28 - TRBJ1-2 -
CASSSGGIYGYTF TGTGCCAGCAGTTCTGGGGGCATCTATGGCTACACCTTC TRBV6-5 - TRBJ1-2 -
CASSEATSGAYEQYF TGTGCCAGCAGTGAAGCGACTAGCGGGGCCTACGAGCAGTACTTC TRBV6-1 TRBD2 TRBJ2-7 many
CASSLLTGWNGEQYF TGTGCCAGCAGTTTACTGACAGGGTGGAATGGGGAGCAGTACTTC TRBV6-4 TRBD1 TRBJ2-7 -
CASSRLAGRPYEQYF TGTGCCAGCAGTCGACTAGCGGGGCGTCCCTACGAGCAGTACTTC TRBV6-5 TRBD2 TRBJ2-7 -
CASSSGTSEETQYF TGCGCCAGCAGCTCCGGGACTAGCGAAGAGACCCAGTACTTC TRBV5-1 TRBD2 TRBJ2-5 few
CASSPPGGGYNEQFF TGTGCCAGCTCACCGCCAGGGGGTGGCTACAATGAGCAGTTCTTC TRBV18 TRBD1 TRBJ2-1 -
CASSLTGNTEAFF TGTGCCAGCAGCTTAACAGGGAACACTGAAGCTTTCTTT TRBV7-9 - TRBJ1-1 -
CASRPLGRGDSPLHF TGCGCCAGCAGGCCCCTTGGCAGGGGGGATTCACCCCTCCACTTT TRBV5-1 TRBD1 TRBJ1-6 -
CASSLAEQGLYEQYF TGCGCCAGCAGCTTGGCCGAACAGGGTTTATACGAGCAGTACTTC TRBV5-1 - TRBJ2-7 -
CASSHGRILAENQETQYF TGTGCCAGCAGCCACGGACGAATCCTAGCGGAAAACCAAGAGACCCAGTACTTC TRBV4-2 TRBD2 TRBJ2-5 -
CASSSGLARGGTHF TGTGCCAGCAGCTCGGGACTAGCGAGGGGGGGTACCCACTTC TRBV7-8 TRBD2 TRBJ2-7 -
CASSSNRPRQGAGQPQHF TGTGCCAGCAGCTCCAACAGACCGAGACAGGGGGCAGGACAGCCCCAGCATTTT TRBV7-3 TRBD1 TRBJ1-5 -
CASSARGQITGELFF TGTGCCAGTAGCGCCAGGGGGCAAATCACCGGGGAGCTGTTTTTT TRBV19 TRBD1 TRBJ2-2 -
CASSPLTGEDTIYF TGTGCCAGCTCACCTTTGACAGGGGAGGACACCATATATTTT TRBV18 TRBD1 TRBJ1-3 few
CASSVYSGMNEQFF TGTGCCAGCAGTGTATACAGCGGGATGAATGAGCAGTTCTTC TRBV2 TRBD2 TRBJ2-1 few
CASSATSGSDGNQPQHF TGTGCCAGCAGCGCAACCTCAGGGTCGGACGGCAATCAGCCCCAGCATTTT TRBV27 - TRBJ1-5 -
CAWSSGWVGGYTF TGTGCCTGGAGCAGCGGGTGGGTCGGTGGCTACACCTTC TRBV30 - TRBJ1-2 -
CASSPAGSRNTEAFF TGTGCCAGCAGCCCAGCAGGGTCCAGAAACACTGAAGCTTTCTTT TRBV5-4 - TRBJ1-1 -
CASSLGTGKIMNTEAFF TGCGCCAGCAGCTTGGGGACAGGGAAGATCATGAACACTGAAGCTTTCTTT TRBV5-1 TRBD1 TRBJ1-1 -
CASSPGTGTYGYTF TGCGCCAGCAGTCCCGGGACAGGAACCTATGGCTACACCTTC TRBV6-5 TRBD1 TRBJ1-2 -
CASSLTSRPWDEQFF TGTGCCAGCAGCCTGACTAGCCGGCCTTGGGATGAGCAGTTCTTC TRBV11-2 TRBD2 TRBJ2-1 -
CASSREGLAGIYEQYF TGCGCCAGCAGCCGGGAGGGACTAGCGGGTATCTACGAGCAGTACTTC TRBV5-1 TRBD2 TRBJ2-7 -
CASSRTAIFEAFF TGTGCCAGTAGCAGGACAGCAATTTTTGAAGCTTTCTTT TRBV7-9 - TRBJ1-1 -
CASSRSGNGYNEQFF TGCGCCAGCAGCCGGAGCGGGAATGGCTACAATGAGCAGTTCTTC TRBV5-1 TRBD2 TRBJ2-1 -
CASSPGTGLYLPQHF TGCGCCAGCAGCCCCGGGACAGGTCTTTACTTGCCCCAGCATTTT TRBV5-1 TRBD1 TRBJ1-5 -
CASSFGGISNQPQHF TGTGCCAGCAGCTTTGGCGGGATTAGCAATCAGCCCCAGCATTTT TRBV5-4 - TRBJ1-5 few
CASSPDTGVDIQYF TGCGCCAGCAGCCCGGACACGGGGGTGGACATTCAGTACTTC TRBV5-1 - TRBJ2-4 -
CASSSGTDKETQYF TGTGCCAGCAGCTCCGGGACAGATAAAGAGACCCAGTACTTC TRBV7-2 TRBD1 TRBJ2-5 -
CASSSTGGYYNSEAFF TGTGCCAGCAGTTCGACAGGGGGCTATTATAACTCTGAAGCTTTCTTT TRBV28 TRBD1 TRBJ1-1 -
CASSIAGGHQPQHF TGTGCCAGTAGTATAGCCGGGGGGCACCAGCCCCAGCATTTT TRBV19 - TRBJ1-5 -
CASSPYRGGSYNEQFF TGTGCCAGCAGCCCCTACAGGGGGGGTTCCTACAATGAGCAGTTCTTC TRBV7-8 - TRBJ2-1 -
CASRHRQLNTEAFF TGTGCCAGCAGGCATAGACAGTTGAACACTGAAGCTTTCTTT TRBV6-5 - TRBJ1-1 -
CASSFRGGDGYTF TGTGCCAGCAGCTTCAGGGGTGGCGATGGCTACACCTTC TRBV7-3 - TRBJ1-2 -
CASSQGQGTDTQYF TGTGCCAGCAGCCAGGGACAGGGGACAGATACGCAGTATTTT TRBV14 TRBD1 TRBJ2-3 -
CASSVDAGGTYEQYF TGTGCCAGCAGCGTAGATGCAGGGGGAACCTACGAGCAGTACTTC TRBV9 TRBD1 TRBJ2-7 -
CASTSQSGTQYF TGTGCCAGCACCTCACAAAGCGGGACCCAGTACTTC TRBV5-4 - TRBJ2-5 -
CASSQTSGRGDTQYF TGTGCCAGCAGTCAGACTAGCGGGAGAGGAGATACGCAGTATTTT TRBV28 TRBD2 TRBJ2-3 -
CASTPEGAYEQYF TGCGCCAGCACCCCCGAGGGGGCTTACGAGCAGTACTTC TRBV5-1 TRBD1 TRBJ2-7 few
CASNPAGGYEQYF TGTGCCAGTAACCCAGCGGGGGGCTACGAGCAGTACTTC TRBV19 TRBD2 TRBJ2-7 -
CASTQWDTQYF TGTGCCAGCACACAATGGGATACGCAGTATTTT TRBV2 - TRBJ2-3 few
CASSLGTGVGEQYF TGTGCCAGCAGCTTAGGGACAGGGGTAGGGGAGCAGTACTTC TRBV7-2 TRBD1 TRBJ2-7 -
CASSLENRGGETQYF TGTGCCAGCAGCTTAGAGAACAGGGGTGGAGAGACCCAGTACTTC TRBV7-9 TRBD1 TRBJ2-5 -
CASAEGGTLHF TGTGCCAGTGCCGAAGGAGGGACCCTCCACTTT TRBV7-2 - TRBJ1-6 -
CASSVIGNPNYGYTF TGTGCCAGCAGTGTAATTGGCAACCCTAACTATGGCTACACCTTC TRBV6-1 - TRBJ1-2 -
CASSFTRGDTQYF TGTGCCAGCAGCTTCACTAGGGGGGATACGCAGTATTTT TRBV2 - TRBJ2-3 -
CASSLVWGAGELFF TGTGCCAGCAGCTTGGTTTGGGGGGCCGGGGAGCTGTTTTTT TRBV5-8 - TRBJ2-2 -
CAISDGRMANEQFF TGTGCCATCAGTGACGGCAGGATGGCCAATGAGCAGTTCTTC TRBV10-3 - TRBJ2-1 -
CSSSLDRGGQPQHF TGTTCCAGCAGCTTAGACAGGGGGGGTCAGCCCCAGCATTTT TRBV7-9 TRBD1 TRBJ1-5 -
CASKGGSLWDTGELFF TGCGCCAGCAAAGGCGGGAGCTTATGGGACACCGGGGAGCTGTTTTTT TRBV5-1 TRBD2 TRBJ2-2 -
CASRNYNYEQYF TGTGCCAGCCGAAACTATAACTACGAGCAGTACTTC TRBV2 - TRBJ2-7 -
CASSVGHGTGSGNTIYF TGTGCCAGCAGCGTAGGACACGGGACAGGCTCTGGAAACACCATATATTTT TRBV9 TRBD1 TRBJ1-3 -
CASSLGGLTYEQYF TGTGCCAGCAGCTTGGGCGGGCTAACGTACGAGCAGTACTTC TRBV5-4 - TRBJ2-7 -
CASSKTGSRADTQYF TGTGCCAGCAGTAAGACAGGGTCGAGGGCAGATACGCAGTATTTT TRBV27 TRBD1 TRBJ2-3 -
CATSGDTRSYEQYF TGTGCCACCAGCGGGGACACGCGCTCCTACGAGCAGTACTTC TRBV15 - TRBJ2-7 -
CASSPDNVNQPQHF TGTGCCAGCAGCCCCGACAACGTAAATCAGCCCCAGCATTTT TRBV7-2 - TRBJ1-5 -